This is a list of T cell receptor beta chains from one sample in a study of T cell responses to AZD1222 COVID-19 vaccine. Data came from immunoSEQ multiplex PCR; TCRdb stores just in-frame clones and leaves some out. This sample has roughly 150,000 clones, with about 90% found just once. The sequenced sample was peripheral blood, obtained 28 days after the second AZD1222 dose. The receptors stem from an adult who received the AZD1222 COVID-19 vaccine. The CDR3 runs from the conserved cysteine through the conserved F or W. Fields, in order: D gene, V gene, J gene, clone size, CDR3 protein, CDR3 DNA. The D gene is left open where the match is weak. Only some rows state a clone size, as once, few, many or a class for expanded clones.

>.|TRBV20-1|TRBJ2-7|.
CSAALSYEQYF
TGCAGTGCTGCCCTCTCCTACGAGCAGTACTTC
>.|TRBV7-2|TRBJ1-5|.
CASSPLGTGNQPQHF
TGTGCCAGCAGCCCCCTCGGGACGGGCAATCAGCCCCAGCATTTT
>.|TRBV19|TRBJ2-1|.
CASSRRAETNEQFF
TGTGCCAGTAGCAGAAGGGCCGAGACCAATGAGCAGTTCTTC
>TRBD1|TRBV30|TRBJ1-3|once
CAWSGFTGGRRNTIYF
TGTGCCTGGAGTGGTTTCACAGGGGGTAGGAGAAACACCATATATTTT
>TRBD2|TRBV7-9|TRBJ2-2|.
CASSFPRLADTGELFF
TGTGCCAGCAGCTTCCCGCGACTAGCGGACACCGGGGAGCTGTTTTTT
>.|TRBV27|TRBJ2-5|.
CASSLLGETQYF
TGTGCCAGCAGTTTATTGGGTGAGACCCAGTACTTC
>TRBD1|TRBV6-2/TRBV6-3|TRBJ2-4|.
CASSGGQAQYF
TGTGCCAGCAGTGGCGGACAGGCGCAGTACTTC
>TRBD2|TRBV16|TRBJ2-1|once
CASSQSGAGGPNEQFF
TGTGCCAGCAGCCAATCGGGGGCGGGAGGGCCGAATGAGCAGTTCTTC
>.|TRBV2|TRBJ2-1|once
CVSSESRGNEQFF
TGTGTCAGCAGTGAATCTCGAGGGAATGAGCAGTTCTTC
>.|TRBV20-1|TRBJ1-2|once
CSALDGNGYTF
TGCAGTGCCCTCGACGGGAATGGCTACACCTTC
>.|TRBV23-1|TRBJ1-2|.
CASSLGFYGYTF
TGCGCCAGCAGTCTAGGTTTCTATGGCTACACCTTC
>.|TRBV5-4|TRBJ2-2|.
CASSLDLGRAGGELFF
TGTGCCAGCAGCTTGGATCTCGGACGGGCCGGCGGGGAGCTGTTTTTT
>TRBD1|TRBV7-9|TRBJ2-1|few
CASSTEPGQGGYNEQFF
TGTGCCAGCAGCACGGAGCCGGGACAGGGGGGCTACAATGAGCAGTTCTTC
>.|TRBV27|TRBJ2-5|.
CASSFRAGWWETQYF
TGTGCCAGCAGTTTCCGGGCGGGGTGGTGGGAGACCCAGTACTTC
>.|TRBV7-2|TRBJ2-7|.
CASSLVSGGDIYEQYF
TGTGCCAGCAGCTTAGTTAGCGGCGGGGATATTTACGAGCAGTACTTC
>.|TRBV5-1|TRBJ2-6|.
CASSLHRTGASGANVLTF
TGCGCCAGCAGCTTGCATCGCACTGGAGCCTCTGGGGCCAACGTCCTGACTTTC
>TRBD1|TRBV18|TRBJ2-5|.
CASSATGMKQETQYF
TGTGCCAGCTCAGCGACAGGGATGAAACAAGAGACCCAGTACTTC
>.|TRBV2|TRBJ2-7|.
CASRKDGAAEQYF
TGTGCCAGCAGAAAGGACGGGGCGGCCGAGCAGTACTTC
>.|TRBV14|TRBJ1-6|.
CASSPSGLYNSPLHF
TGTGCCAGCAGCCCCAGCGGGCTCTATAATTCACCCCTCCACTTT
>TRBD2|TRBV7-3|TRBJ2-1|.
CASSLSEREFNEQFF
TGTGCCAGCAGCTTAAGTGAGCGGGAGTTTAATGAGCAGTTCTTC